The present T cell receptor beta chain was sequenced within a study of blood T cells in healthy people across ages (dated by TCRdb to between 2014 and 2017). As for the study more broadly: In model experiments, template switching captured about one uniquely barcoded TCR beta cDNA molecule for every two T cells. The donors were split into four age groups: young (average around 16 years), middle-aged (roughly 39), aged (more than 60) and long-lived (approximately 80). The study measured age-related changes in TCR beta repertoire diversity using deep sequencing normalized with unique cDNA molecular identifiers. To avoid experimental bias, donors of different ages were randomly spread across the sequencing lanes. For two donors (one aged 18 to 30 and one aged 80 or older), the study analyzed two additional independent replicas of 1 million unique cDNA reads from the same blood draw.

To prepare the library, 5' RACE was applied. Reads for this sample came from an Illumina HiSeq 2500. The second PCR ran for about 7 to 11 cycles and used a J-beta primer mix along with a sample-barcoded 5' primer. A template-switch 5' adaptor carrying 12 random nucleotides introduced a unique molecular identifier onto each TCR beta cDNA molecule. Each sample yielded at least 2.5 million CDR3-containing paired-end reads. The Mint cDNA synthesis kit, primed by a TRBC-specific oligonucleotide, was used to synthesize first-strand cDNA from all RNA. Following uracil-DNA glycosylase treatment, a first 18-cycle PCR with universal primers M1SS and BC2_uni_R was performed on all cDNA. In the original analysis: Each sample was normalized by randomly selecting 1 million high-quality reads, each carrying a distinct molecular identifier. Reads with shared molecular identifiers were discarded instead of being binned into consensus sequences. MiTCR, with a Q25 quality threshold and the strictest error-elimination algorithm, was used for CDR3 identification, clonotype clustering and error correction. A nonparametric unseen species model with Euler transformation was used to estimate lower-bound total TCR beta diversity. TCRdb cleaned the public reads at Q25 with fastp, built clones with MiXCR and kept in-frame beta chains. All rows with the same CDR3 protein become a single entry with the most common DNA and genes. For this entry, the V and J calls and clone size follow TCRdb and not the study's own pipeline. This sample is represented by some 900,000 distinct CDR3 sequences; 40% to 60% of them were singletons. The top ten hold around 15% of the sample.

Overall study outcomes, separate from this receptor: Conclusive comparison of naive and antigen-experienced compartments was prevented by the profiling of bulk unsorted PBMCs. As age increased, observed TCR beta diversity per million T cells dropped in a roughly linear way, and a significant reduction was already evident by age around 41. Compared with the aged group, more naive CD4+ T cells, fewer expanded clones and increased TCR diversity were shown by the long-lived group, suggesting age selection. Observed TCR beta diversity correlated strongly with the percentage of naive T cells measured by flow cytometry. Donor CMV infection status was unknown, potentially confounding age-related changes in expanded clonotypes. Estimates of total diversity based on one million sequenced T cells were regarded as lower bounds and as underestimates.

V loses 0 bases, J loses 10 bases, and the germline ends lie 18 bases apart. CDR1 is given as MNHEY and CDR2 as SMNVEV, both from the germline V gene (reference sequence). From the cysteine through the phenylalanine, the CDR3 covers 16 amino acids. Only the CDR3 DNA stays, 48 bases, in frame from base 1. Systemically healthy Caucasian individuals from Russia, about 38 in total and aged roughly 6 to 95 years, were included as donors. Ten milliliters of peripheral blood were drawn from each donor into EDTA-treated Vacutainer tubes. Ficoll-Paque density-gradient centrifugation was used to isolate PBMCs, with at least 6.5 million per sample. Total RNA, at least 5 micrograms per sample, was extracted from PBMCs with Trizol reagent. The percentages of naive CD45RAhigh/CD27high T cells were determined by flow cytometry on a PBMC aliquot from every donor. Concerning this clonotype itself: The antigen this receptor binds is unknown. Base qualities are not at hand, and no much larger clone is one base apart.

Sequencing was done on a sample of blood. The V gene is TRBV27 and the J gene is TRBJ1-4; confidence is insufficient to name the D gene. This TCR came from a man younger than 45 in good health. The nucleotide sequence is TGTGCCAGCAGTTTATCGGCTACGCCTCCTTCGGGAAAACTGTTTTTT. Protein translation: CASSLSATPPSGKLFF.